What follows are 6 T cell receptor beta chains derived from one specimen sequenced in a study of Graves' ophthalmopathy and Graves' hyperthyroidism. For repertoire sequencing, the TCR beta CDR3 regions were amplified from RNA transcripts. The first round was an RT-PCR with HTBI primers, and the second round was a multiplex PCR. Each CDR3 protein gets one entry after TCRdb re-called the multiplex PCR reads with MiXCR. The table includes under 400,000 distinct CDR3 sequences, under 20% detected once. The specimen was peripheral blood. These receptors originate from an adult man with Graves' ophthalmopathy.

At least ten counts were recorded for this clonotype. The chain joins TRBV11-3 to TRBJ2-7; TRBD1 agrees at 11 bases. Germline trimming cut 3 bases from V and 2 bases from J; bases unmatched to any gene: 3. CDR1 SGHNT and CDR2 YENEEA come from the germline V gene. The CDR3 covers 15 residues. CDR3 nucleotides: TGTGCCAGCAGCTTGGGACAGGGGGTAACCTACGAGCAGTACTTC. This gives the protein CASSLGQGVTYEQYF.

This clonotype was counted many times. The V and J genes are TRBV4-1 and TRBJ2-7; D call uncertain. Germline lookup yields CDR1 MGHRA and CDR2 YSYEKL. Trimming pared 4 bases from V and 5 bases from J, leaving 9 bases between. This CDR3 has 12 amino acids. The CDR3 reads CASSPTENEQYF. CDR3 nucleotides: TGCGCCAGCAGCCCAACAGAAAACGAGCAGTACTTC.

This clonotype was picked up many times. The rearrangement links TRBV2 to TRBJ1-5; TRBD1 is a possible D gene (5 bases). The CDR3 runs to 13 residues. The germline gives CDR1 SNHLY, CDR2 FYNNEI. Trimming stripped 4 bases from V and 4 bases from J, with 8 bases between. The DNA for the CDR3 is TGTGCCAGCAGTGGACAGCAGAATCAGCCCCAGCATTTT. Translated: CASSGQQNQPQHF.

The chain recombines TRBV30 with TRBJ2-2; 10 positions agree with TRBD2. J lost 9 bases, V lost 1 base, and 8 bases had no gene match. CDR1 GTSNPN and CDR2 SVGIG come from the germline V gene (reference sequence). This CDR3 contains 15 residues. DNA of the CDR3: TGTGCCTGGAGTGCTTTGCGAGCGGGAGGGCGGGAGCTGTTTTTT. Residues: CAWSALRAGGRELFF.

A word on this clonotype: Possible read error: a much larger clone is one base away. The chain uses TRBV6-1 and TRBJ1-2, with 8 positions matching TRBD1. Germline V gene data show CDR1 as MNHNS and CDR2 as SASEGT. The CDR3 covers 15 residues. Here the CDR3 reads CAGSEQGRGQGGHTF. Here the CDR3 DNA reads TGTGCCGGCAGTGAACAGGGCAGGGGGCAGGGTGGCCACACCTTC.

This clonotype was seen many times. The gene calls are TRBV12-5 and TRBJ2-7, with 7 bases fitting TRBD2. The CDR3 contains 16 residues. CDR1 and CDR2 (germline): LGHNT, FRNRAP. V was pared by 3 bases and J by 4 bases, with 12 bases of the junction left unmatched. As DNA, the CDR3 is TGTGCTAGTGGTTTCCCCTTGGGCGGCGGGAGATACGAGCAGTACTTC. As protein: CASGFPLGGGRYEQYF. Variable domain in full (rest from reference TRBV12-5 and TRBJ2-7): DARVTQTPRHKVTEMGQEVTMRCQPILGHNTVFWYRQTMMQGLELLAYFRNRAPLDDSGMPKDRFSAEMPDATLATLKIQPSEPRDSAVYFCASGFPLGGGRYEQYFGPGTRLTVT.